A selection of T cell receptor beta chains follows, all from one sample in a study of T cells in localized non-small cell lung cancer. The protocol was immunoSEQ multiplex PCR, while the TCRdb copy is restricted to in-frame clones and leaves out a portion. The sample comprises 40,000 to 55,000 clones, around three quarters of which are singletons, and roughly 4.9% rests with the top ten. The source was PBMCs, collected before any cancer treatment. The receptors shown here come from a woman aged 40-69 years with stage II lung adenocarcinoma. Each CDR3 is given with its conserved first and last residue. The D gene is left open where the match is weak. Not all rows give a size; the values are once, few, many and, for expanded clones, a class.

TRBD1	TRBV11-1	TRBJ1-2	.	TGTGCCAGCAGCTTTACCGTGATGGACAGGCCTCTTGGGGACTATGGCTACACCTTC	CASSFTVMDRPLGDYGYTF
.	TRBV6-5	TRBJ2-3	.	TGTGCCAGCAGCTTAACCCGACAGACAGATACGCAGTATTTT	CASSLTRQTDTQYF
TRBD1	TRBV5-1	TRBJ2-2	.	TGCGCCAGCAGCTCGGACCCGGGACAGGTAGCCGGGGAGCTGTTTTTT	CASSSDPGQVAGELFF
TRBD2	TRBV10-3	TRBJ2-1	.	TGTGCCATCAGTGGACTAGCGGGGGGAGATGAGCAGTTCTTC	CAISGLAGGDEQFF
TRBD2	TRBV6-1	TRBJ2-1	.	TGTGCCAGCAGTGAAATGGGGACGGGGGGGCCTTTAAATGAGCAGTTCTTC	CASSEMGTGGPLNEQFF
.	TRBV19	TRBJ1-2	.	TGTGCCAGTAGTATGGCTAACTATGGCTACACCTTC	CASSMANYGYTF
.	TRBV19	TRBJ1-2	.	TGTGCCAGTACCCTCGAGCCGCGCCTAAGGAATGGCTACACCTTC	CASTLEPRLRNGYTF
.	TRBV15	TRBJ2-7	.	TGTGCCACCAGCAGAGATACGGCCAGCCCGTGGGAGCAGTACTTC	CATSRDTASPWEQYF
.	TRBV7-2	TRBJ1-5	.	TGTGCCAGCAGCCGGGACCCCAATCAGCCCCAGCATTTT	CASSRDPNQPQHF
.	TRBV2	TRBJ2-5	.	TGTGCCAGCAGTGAATGGGGGAGCCAAGAGACCCAGTACTTC	CASSEWGSQETQYF
.	TRBV5-5	TRBJ1-1	.	TGTGCCAGCAGCTTGGAATGGGGCACTGAAGCTTTCTTT	CASSLEWGTEAFF
.	TRBV4-3	TRBJ1-6	few	TGCGCCAGCAGCCTACAGGGATCTGATTCACCCCTCCACTTT	CASSLQGSDSPLHF
TRBD1	TRBV11-2	TRBJ1-1	few	TGTGCCAGCAGCACCCGGACAGGGAAAACGACTGAAGCTTTCTTT	CASSTRTGKTTEAFF
TRBD1	TRBV19	TRBJ2-1	.	TGTGCCAGTAGTATATTGGCCGGGACAGGGGTTTTTGAGCAGTTCTTC	CASSILAGTGVFEQFF
.	TRBV2	TRBJ2-5	.	TGTGCCAGCAGTGAAGTAATGGCCCGAGGAGAGACCCAGTACTTC	CASSEVMARGETQYF
.	TRBV7-9	TRBJ1-1	few	TGTGCCTCCTCCCTCGACATGAACACTGAAGCTTTCTTT	CASSLDMNTEAFF
TRBD2	TRBV6-5	TRBJ2-1	.	TGTGCCAGCACCCTTAGCGGGGGGGCGGAGAATGAGCAGTTCTTC	CASTLSGGAENEQFF
TRBD1	TRBV9	TRBJ2-3	.	TGTGCCAGCAGCGTAGGAGAGGGACAGCGCACAGATACGCAGTATTTT	CASSVGEGQRTDTQYF
.	TRBV30	TRBJ1-1	.	TGTGCCTGGAGTGATTTGGGACCGAACACTGAAGCTTTCTTT	CAWSDLGPNTEAFF
TRBD1	TRBV28	TRBJ1-4	.	TGTGCCAGCAGTTTATCCGCCGGGACAGGGAGCCGAAAACTGTTTTTT	CASSLSAGTGSRKLFF
TRBD1	TRBV7-9	TRBJ1-1	.	TGTGCCAGCAGCTATTACAGGGGCCAGAACACTGAAGCTTTCTTT	CASSYYRGQNTEAFF
.	TRBV30	TRBJ1-4	.	TGTGCCTGGAGTCGTGGGGGGGGCGGAATTAATGAAAAACTGTTTTTT	CAWSRGGGGINEKLFF
.	TRBV6-5	TRBJ1-5	.	TGTGCCAGCAGTTACTCGGGTCTTAGCAATCAGCCCCAGCATTTT	CASSYSGLSNQPQHF
.	TRBV7-6	TRBJ2-3	.	TGTGCCAGCAGCTCTTCGGCCCTGCCAGATACGCAGTATTTT	CASSSSALPDTQYF
TRBD1	TRBV29-1	TRBJ2-3	.	TGCAGCGTCGGGACAGGCAGCACAGATACGCAGTATTTT	CSVGTGSTDTQYF
.	TRBV4-2	TRBJ2-6	.	TGTGCCGCCGGGGAAGACACACGTAAGACTGGGGCCAACGTCCTGACTTTC	CAAGEDTRKTGANVLTF
.	TRBV5-1	TRBJ2-5	.	TGCGCCAGCAGCTCCCCGAGGGGTTTGGAGACCCAGTACTTC	CASSSPRGLETQYF
.	TRBV27	TRBJ1-4	.	TGTGCCAGCAGTCGGCCAGGGTTAGATGAAAAACTGTTTTTT	CASSRPGLDEKLFF
TRBD2	TRBV30	TRBJ2-3	.	TGTGCCTGGAGTGTCGGAGCGGGGGAGACAGATACGCAGTATTTT	CAWSVGAGETDTQYF
.	TRBV7-2	TRBJ1-4	few	TGTGCCAGCAGCCCCGGCCGTAATGAAAAACTGTTTTTT	CASSPGRNEKLFF
.	TRBV11-2	TRBJ2-1	.	TGTGCCAGCAGCTTAGTAAGGAATGAGCAGTTCTTC	CASSLVRNEQFF
TRBD1	TRBV7-2	TRBJ1-6	.	TGTGCCAGCAGCTTACACGGGTCAGGGGGTTCTGCAGCCCTCCACTTT	CASSLHGSGGSAALHF
TRBD2	TRBV28	TRBJ2-5	.	TGTGCCAGCAGTTCCGGGGGGGCCATGGAGGAGACCCAGTACTTC	CASSSGGAMEETQYF
TRBD2	TRBV11-3	TRBJ2-7	few	TGTGCCAGCAGTATAGCGGGGGCGGCGACTTACGAGCAGTACTTC	CASSIAGAATYEQYF
.	TRBV30	TRBJ1-2	.	TGTGCCTGGAGGACAGGCTATGGCTACACCTTC	CAWRTGYGYTF
.	TRBV7-3	TRBJ2-1	.	TGTGCCAGCAGCTCGAGTAGGGGGGGCCGAAATGAGCAGTTCTTC	CASSSSRGGRNEQFF
.	TRBV7-2	TRBJ1-1	.	TGTGCCAGCAGCTTAACCTGGGGGGCTGAAGCTTTCTTT	CASSLTWGAEAFF